These T cell receptor beta chains were read from a single sample in a study of T cell changes during pregnancy in multiple sclerosis. Measured with immunoSEQ multiplex PCR; TCRdb has only the in-frame clones, and not every one. The sample lists 20,000 to 25,000 clones, 85% to 95% occurring once. Sequenced material: CD4+ T cells from peripheral blood mononuclear cells, taken in the third trimester of pregnancy. All receptors come from a female donor with multiple sclerosis, enrolled in a pregnancy study. Each CDR3 is given with its conserved first and last residue. The D gene is left open where the match is weak. Rows may omit the clone size; those that give it use once, few, many or a size class.

j_call v_call clone_size d_call cdr3_aa cdr3_nt
TRBJ2-7 TRBV6-1 - TRBD2 CASSRLAGPPYEQYF TGTGCCAGCAGTCGCTTAGCGGGGCCGCCCTACGAGCAGTACTTC
TRBJ1-2 TRBV6-1 - - CASSERGGAYYGYTF TGTGCCAGCAGTGAAAGGGGGGGAGCCTACTATGGCTACACCTTC
TRBJ2-1 TRBV5-1 - TRBD2 CASSFGTGGEQFF TGCGCCAGCAGCTTTGGTACGGGGGGTGAGCAGTTCTTC
TRBJ1-1 TRBV19 once - CASMERPRTEAFF TGTGCCAGTATGGAGAGGCCACGGACTGAAGCTTTCTTT
TRBJ1-1 TRBV5-5 - TRBD1 CASSTKPRTGDTEAFF TGTGCCAGCAGCACGAAGCCCCGGACAGGCGACACTGAAGCTTTCTTT
TRBJ1-1 TRBV10-1 - - CASSPRGNTEAFF TGCGCCAGCAGTCCTCGGGGGAACACTGAAGCTTTCTTT
TRBJ2-1 TRBV6-1 - - CASSESGATYNEQFF TGTGCCAGCAGTGAATCTGGGGCTACCTACAATGAGCAGTTCTTC
TRBJ2-1 TRBV7-9 - - CASSFRGNEQFF TGTGCCAGCAGCTTTAGGGGGAATGAGCAGTTCTTC
TRBJ2-7 TRBV30 - - CAWSYPDRKHYEQYF TGTGCCTGGAGCTACCCGGACAGAAAGCACTACGAGCAGTACTTC
TRBJ2-7 TRBV2 - TRBD2 CASSGTSGGAYEQYF TGTGCCAGCAGTGGGACTAGCGGGGGGGCTTACGAGCAGTACTTC
TRBJ1-5 TRBV2 - TRBD1 CASRRDRDQPQHF TGTGCCAGCAGGAGGGACAGGGATCAGCCCCAGCATTTT
TRBJ1-1 TRBV7-6 - - CASSLDEEGGTEAFF TGTGCCAGCAGCTTAGATGAGGAGGGAGGCACTGAAGCTTTCTTT
TRBJ1-2 TRBV10-3 - - CAGPAGAGYTF TGTGCCGGACCCGCGGGAGCCGGCTACACCTTC
TRBJ2-7 TRBV5-1 - - CASSLRAENYEQYF TGCGCCAGCAGCTTGAGAGCGGAAAACTACGAGCAGTACTTC
TRBJ2-3 TRBV5-1 - TRBD2 CASSLRSGGALYTQYF TGCGCCAGCAGCTTGAGGAGCGGGGGGGCTCTGTACACGCAGTATTTT
TRBJ2-3 TRBV10-2 - - CASSEALRTDTQYF TGCGCCAGCAGTGAGGCGTTGAGGACAGATACGCAGTATTTT
TRBJ2-3 TRBV7-3 - - CASSLIPESWDTQYF TGTGCCAGCAGCTTAATCCCCGAGTCATGGGATACGCAGTATTTT
TRBJ2-5 TRBV7-9 - - CASSPEWLGGETQYF TGTGCCAGCAGCCCCGAGTGGCTAGGCGGTGAGACCCAGTACTTC
TRBJ1-1 TRBV2 - TRBD1 CASSAHIGTGNTEAFF TGTGCCAGCAGCGCCCATATCGGGACAGGGAACACTGAAGCTTTCTTT